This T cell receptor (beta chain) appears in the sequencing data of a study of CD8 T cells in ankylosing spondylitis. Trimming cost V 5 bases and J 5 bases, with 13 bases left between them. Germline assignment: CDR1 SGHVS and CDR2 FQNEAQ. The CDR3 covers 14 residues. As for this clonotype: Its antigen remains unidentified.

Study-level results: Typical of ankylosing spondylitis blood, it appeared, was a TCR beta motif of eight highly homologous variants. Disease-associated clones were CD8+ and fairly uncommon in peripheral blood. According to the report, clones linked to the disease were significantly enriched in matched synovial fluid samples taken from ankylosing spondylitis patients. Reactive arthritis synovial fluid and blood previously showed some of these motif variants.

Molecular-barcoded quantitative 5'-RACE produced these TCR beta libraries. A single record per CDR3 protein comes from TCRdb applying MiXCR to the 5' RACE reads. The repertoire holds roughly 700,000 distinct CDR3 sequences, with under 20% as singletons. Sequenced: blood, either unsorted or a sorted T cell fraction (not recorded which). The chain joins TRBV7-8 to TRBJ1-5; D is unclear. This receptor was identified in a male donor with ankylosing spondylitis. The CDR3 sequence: CASSLLRPDQPQHF. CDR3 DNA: TGTGCCAGCAGCCTGCTTAGACCAGATCAGCCCCAGCATTTT. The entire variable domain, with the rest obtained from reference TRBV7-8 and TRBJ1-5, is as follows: GAGVSQSPRYKVAKRGQDVALRCDPISGHVSLFWYQQALGQGPEFLTYFQNEAQLDKSGLPSDRFFAERPEGSVSTLKIQRTQQEDSAVYLCASSLLRPDQPQHFGDGTRLSIL.